These 14 T cell receptor beta chains originate from one sample sequenced in a study of cytomegalovirus exposure and HLA in healthy donors. Researchers ran the PCR with 60 Vbeta and 13 Jbeta primers. TCRdb's table, derived via immunoSEQ multiplex PCR, lists solely in-frame clones and lacks some. The sample records about 170,000 clones, around 82% being singletons. Sequencing was performed on PBMCs. The receptors stem from a male donor in good health and CMV-seronegative.

V and J are TRBV6-5 and TRBJ1-5, with D possibly matching TRBD1 (5 bases). CDR1 MNHEY and CDR2 SVGAGI come from the germline V gene. This CDR3 has 14 amino acids. Trimming removed 5 bases from V and 7 bases from J, with 15 bases in between. The CDR3 DNA reads TGTGCCAGCAGTGCCCGGACACTTGGGCAGCCCCAGCATTTT. It is translated as CASSARTLGQPQHF.

The chain couples TRBV7-8 to TRBJ2-1, with D tentatively TRBD2 (5 bases). The CDR3 covers 15 residues. Trimming removed 1 base from V and 4 bases from J, with 11 bases in between. Germline V lookup: CDR1 SGHVS, CDR2 FQNEAQ. CDR3 amino acids: CASSLVSSGYNEQFF. In DNA form, the CDR3 reads TGTGCCAGCAGCTTAGTATCCTCGGGATACAATGAGCAGTTCTTC.

The J gene is TRBJ2-5, the V gene TRBV18; D might be TRBD2 (6 bases). Trimming removed 3 bases at V and 2 bases at J, with 7 bases between. Germline V gene data show CDR1 as KGHSH and CDR2 as LQKENI. The CDR3 contains 13 residues. The CDR3 loop reads CASSPGGQETQYF. The CDR3 nucleotides read TGTGCCAGCTCACCGGGGGGTCAAGAGACCCAGTACTTC.

This sequence joins TRBV18 and TRBJ1-5; 7 bases agree with TRBD1. V lost 2 bases and J lost 2; bases outside the gene matches: 9. This CDR3 has 17 residues. CDR1 KGHSH and CDR2 LQKENI come from the germline V gene. The CDR3 nucleotides are TGTGCCAGCTCACCAGAACGACAGGGTGGCGGCAATCAGCCCCAGCATTTT. It yields the protein CASSPERQGGGNQPQHF.

The chain employs TRBV7-3 and TRBJ1-1; 7 bases line up with TRBD1. J gave up 8 bases and V 4 bases, and 7 bases lay outside the gene matches. There are 13 residues in the CDR3. Looked up from germline, CDR1 is SGHTA and CDR2 is FQGTGA. The CDR3 reads CASSSDGDREAFF. For the CDR3, the DNA is TGTGCCAGCAGCTCAGACGGGGACAGAGAAGCTTTCTTT.

This chain uses TRBV28 with TRBJ2-6; 11 bases agree with TRBD1. Germline CDR1 reads MDHEN; CDR2 reads SYDVKM. V lost 5 bases, J lost 4 bases, and 10 bases stayed unmatched. This CDR3 region has 18 residues. CDR3 sequence reads: CASSRYGQGAGGANVLTF. The CDR3 bases are TGTGCCAGCAGTCGATACGGACAGGGGGCAGGGGGGGCCAACGTCCTGACTTTC.

J is TRBJ2-1 and V is TRBV18; possibly TRBD2 for D (5 bases). Germline CDR1 is KGHSH and CDR2 is LQKENI. The CDR3 sequence is 16 residues long. Deletions cut 2 bases from V and 2 bases from J, with 13 bases between. CDR3 in DNA: TGTGCCAGCTCACCAGTAGCGTTCAACACCTACAATGAGCAGTTCTTC. Amino acids: CASSPVAFNTYNEQFF.

The V gene is TRBV2, the J gene TRBJ1-6; 7 bases map to TRBD1. CDR3 length equals 18 residues. The germline gives CDR1 SNHLY, CDR2 FYNNEI. J lost 0 bases, V lost 6 bases, and 11 bases had no gene match. The CDR3 region is CASSPDRVGSSYNSPLHF. CDR3 DNA sequence: TGTGCCAGCAGCCCAGACAGGGTGGGGAGCTCCTATAATTCACCCCTCCACTTT.

V is TRBV6-1 and J is TRBJ2-2; TRBD1 matches 8 bases. The V gene end was trimmed by 8 bases and the J gene end by 6 bases; junction bases not matched to a gene: 5. The germline gives CDR1 MNHNS, CDR2 SASEGT. This CDR3 has 13 amino acids. DNA for the CDR3: TGTGCCAGCGGGACCAGGGGGCCCGGGGAGCTGTTTTTT. Translated, it gives CASGTRGPGELFF.

The chain carries TRBV6-5 and TRBJ2-5, with D possibly being TRBD2 (6 bases). Germline values: CDR1 MNHEY, CDR2 SVGAGI. The V gene lost 7 bases and the J gene lost 1 base, with 13 bases spanning the gap. CDR3 size: 14 residues. CDR3 residues: CASTTGDSQETQYF. The CDR3 nucleotides read TGTGCCAGCACAACGGGGGACTCCCAAGAGACCCAGTACTTC.

V and J are TRBV9 and TRBJ1-4; no definite D call. The ends were cut back, 0 bases at V and 0 bases at J, with 6 bases in the middle. Germline CDR1 is SGDLS and CDR2 is YYNGEE. The CDR3 has 15 amino acids. CDR3: CASSVAITTNEKLFF. CDR3 nucleotide sequence: TGTGCCAGCAGCGTAGCTATTACAACTAATGAAAAACTGTTTTTT.

The V gene is TRBV28, the J gene TRBJ1-2, with 11 bases lining up with TRBD1. The germline V gene has CDR1 MDHEN and CDR2 SYDVKM. The CDR3 runs to 17 residues. V was pared by 2 bases and J by 2 bases, with 7 bases of the junction left unmatched. CDR3 sequence (DNA): TGTGCCAGCAGTTTAGGGGGGACAGGGGGGTCGAACTATGGCTACACCTTC. It specifies CASSLGGTGGSNYGYTF.

This clone was picked up a small number of times. The chain combines TRBV11-3 with TRBJ2-7, with D possibly TRBD1 on 6 matching bases. Germline CDR1 and CDR2: SGHNT and YENEEA. CDR3 length: 13 residues. V shed 1 base and J shed 6 bases, with 10 bases lying between them. CDR3 protein: CASSLVQGSEQYF. DNA for the CDR3: TGTGCCAGCAGCTTAGTTCAGGGGAGCGAGCAGTACTTC.

The V call is TRBV14, the J call TRBJ2-5, with 10 nucleotides matching TRBD1. The CDR3 spans 16 residues. V lost 1 base to trimming and J lost 6 bases; unmatched junction nucleotides: 8. Germline values: CDR1 SGHDN, CDR2 FVKESK. The DNA for the CDR3 is TGTGCCAGCAGCCAAGCCCCGGGACAGGGGCCGCAGACCCAGTACTTC. Translated, it gives CASSQAPGQGPQTQYF.